Below, 15 T cell receptor beta chains from the same sample are listed, as sequenced in a study of T cells expressing NK-cell markers. TCRdb derives one entry per CDR3 protein from the 5' RACE reads, leaving out DNA. The sample shows 450,000 to 600,000 distinct CDR3 sequences, and approximately 3.6% sits with its ten largest clones. The sequenced material came from blood T cells: a sorted CD56 or NKG2C T cell subset, CD4+ or CD8+ T cells, or bulk PBMC T cells (not recorded which). These receptors originate from a man aged 18 to 35 in good health.

This sequence joins TRBV5-1 and TRBJ2-3; TCRdb proposes TRBD1, but this gene call is untestable without DNA. Germline V gene data show CDR1 as SGHRS and CDR2 as YFSETQ. The CDR3 is 16 residues long. This chain's CDR3 is CASSLLTGANTDTQYF.

The chain links TRBV29-1 to TRBJ2-1; there is no DNA to check the TCRdb D call of TRBD2. Germline loops: CDR1 SQVTM, CDR2 ANQGSEA. The CDR3 loop spans 14 amino acids. CDR3: CSVGPRSLIGPQFF.

This sequence joins TRBV11-1 and TRBJ1-1. This CDR3 is built from 19 residues. Looked up from germline, CDR1 is SGHAT and CDR2 is FQDESV (reference sequence). The CDR3 region is CASSLLLAVGQDMNTEAFF.

The rearrangement links TRBV15 to TRBJ2-2. Per germline, CDR1 LNHNV and CDR2 YYDKDF (reference sequence). The CDR3 runs 14 residues. The CDR3 reads CATSRDRNTGELFF. The full variable domain, its missing parts supplied by reference TRBV15 and TRBJ2-2, is DAMVIQNPRYQVTQFGKPVTLSCSQTLNHNVMYWYQQKSSQAPKLLFHYYDKDFNNEADTPDNFQSRRPNTSFCFLDIRSPGLGDTAMYLCATSRDRNTGELFFGEGSRLTVL.

The rearrangement joins TRBV28 to TRBJ2-3; TCRdb calls TRBD1, which cannot be checked without DNA. The V gene's germline CDR1 is MDHEN and CDR2 SYDVKM. The CDR3 has 15 residues. The CDR3: CASSLGQGAVDTQYF.

The chain links TRBV4-1 to TRBJ2-3; TCRdb gives TRBD1 as the D gene, but with no DNA this cannot be confirmed. Germline assignment: CDR1 MGHRA and CDR2 YSYEKL. CDR3 length equals 17 residues. This CDR3 is CASSQGGGQGSTDTQYF.

The chain employs TRBV6-2 or TRBV6-3 and TRBJ2-1; the TRBD1 assignment by TCRdb is unverifiable without DNA. The CDR3 has 14 residues. Germline loops: CDR1 MNHEY, CDR2 SVGEGT. CDR3 in amino acids: CASRPPGTNNEQFF.

The J gene is TRBJ2-5, the V gene TRBV3-1; no DNA is available, so the TRBD2 call from TCRdb remains unchecked. CDR1 and CDR2 (germline): LGHDT, YNNKEL (reference sequence). The CDR3 length is 13 residues. The CDR3 loop is CASNSGGLETQYF.

The chain carries TRBV9 and TRBJ2-5; TCRdb outputs TRBD2, but without DNA this stays unchecked. Germline assignment: CDR1 SGDLS and CDR2 YYNGEE. CDR3 length: 18 amino acids. The CDR3 sequence is CASSVGPKLAGVGETQYF.

The chain links TRBV11-2 to TRBJ2-1; TCRdb picks TRBD2, but there is no DNA to check that call. The CDR3 is 15 residues long. Germline V lookup: CDR1 SGHAT, CDR2 FQNNGV. The CDR3 is CASSVGLAGVGEQFF.

J is TRBJ1-5 and V is TRBV7-2; absent DNA, TCRdb's TRBD1 call cannot be checked. CDR1 and CDR2 from the germline V gene are SGHTA and FQGNSA. This CDR3 is built from 16 residues. This chain's CDR3 is CASSSAGTGSNQPQHF.

The rearrangement joins TRBV7-2 to TRBJ2-5; TCRdb's D call of TRBD1 is untestable without DNA. In germline, CDR1 is SGHTA, CDR2 FQGNSA. The CDR3 is 14 amino acids. CDR3 protein: CASSPAGRVETQYF. Full variable domain (rest looked up from reference TRBV7-2 and TRBJ2-5): GAGVSQSPSNKVTEKGKDVELRCDPISGHTALYWYRQSLGQGLEFLIYFQGNSAPDKSGLPSDRFSAERTGGSVSTLTIQRTQQEDSAVYLCASSPAGRVETQYFGPGTRLLVL.

The chain has TRBV28 and TRBJ2-1; TCRdb reports TRBD2, a call that lacks DNA to check it against. The length of the CDR3 is 16 residues. Germline CDR1 reads MDHEN; CDR2 reads SYDVKM. The CDR3 here is CASTFRLAGAYNEQFF. The complete variable domain, with remaining parts taken from reference TRBV28 and TRBJ2-1, reads DVKVTQSSRYLVKRTGEKVFLECVQDMDHENMFWYRQDPGLGLRLIYFSYDVKMKEKGDIPEGYSVSREKKERFSLILESASTNQTSMYLCASTFRLAGAYNEQFFGPGTRLTVL.

The chain combines TRBV5-5 with TRBJ1-5; with no DNA, the TCRdb D assignment of TRBD1 cannot be verified. Germline V gives CDR1 SGHKS, CDR2 YYEKEE (reference sequence). The CDR3 runs 15 residues. CDR3 residues: CASSGQGFRDQPQHF.

This chain uses TRBV4-3 with TRBJ2-1. The CDR3 runs 15 residues. CDR1 is LGHNA and CDR2 is YSLEER in the germline V gene. CDR3 in amino acids: CASSQELASLNEQFF.